The 21 T cell receptor beta chains in this list originate from one sample, sequenced in a study of CD8+ T cells in alopecia areata. Investigators isolated RNA and reverse transcribed it into cDNA to act as the sequencing template. Produced via immunoSEQ multiplex PCR; TCRdb's table is partial and in-frame only. Of 200,000 to 250,000 clones detected, 55% to 70% appear once; the ten largest clones hold 4% to 4.5%. Noted treatment: oral pan-JAK inhibitor, 5-10 mg twice daily. Material: CD4+ T cells sorted from blood, obtained at week 4, from a patient treated with tofacitinib. The receptor source for this set is a human donor with alopecia areata.

J is TRBJ1-5 and V is TRBV2, with a tentative D call TRBD1 (5 bases). V lost 6 bases and J lost 3, with 6 bases in between. From germline, CDR1 is SNHLY and CDR2 FYNNEI. This CDR3 region has 12 residues. The DNA for the CDR3 is TGTGCCAGCAGAGGGACCAATCAGCCCCAGCATTTT. Translation: CASRGTNQPQHF. The full variable domain, in which reference TRBV2 and TRBJ1-5 provide the parts outside the CDR3, is EPEVTQTPSHQVTQMGQEVILRCVPISNHLYFYWYRQILGQKVEFLVSFYNNEISEKSEIFDDQFSVERPDGSNFTLKIRSTKLEDSAMYFCASRGTNQPQHFGDGTRLSIL.

This clone was counted between two and nine times. This chain links TRBV7-9 with TRBJ1-1; TRBD1 agrees at 7 bases. Germline V CDR1 and CDR2: SEHNR, FQNEAQ (reference sequence). This CDR3 has 17 residues. V lost 0 bases, J lost 0 bases, and 7 bases stayed unmatched. DNA for the CDR3: TGTGCCAGCAGCTTAGCTGGGAGACAGGGCCTGAACACTGAAGCTTTCTTT. Translated, it gives CASSLAGRQGLNTEAFF.

The chain is built from TRBV2 and TRBJ2-5; the D gene could be TRBD1 or TRBD2 (5 bases each). The V gene's germline CDR1 is SNHLY and CDR2 FYNNEI. The CDR3 loop spans 14 amino acids. Trimming stripped 3 bases from V and 4 bases from J, with 12 bases between. CDR3 sequence (DNA): TGTGCCAGCAGTGATCAGGGCCGGGGAGAGACCCAGTACTTC. Translating gives CASSDQGRGETQYF.

The chain links TRBV4-3 to TRBJ2-3; weak D call: TRBD1 (6 bases). Trimming stripped 0 bases from V and 0 bases from J, with 13 bases between. This CDR3 spans 17 amino acids. CDR1 and CDR2 from the germline V gene are LGHNA and YSLEER. The CDR3 nucleotides are TGCGCCAGCAGCCAAGATCGCCCAGGGGCCAGCACAGATACGCAGTATTTT. This codes for CASSQDRPGASTDTQYF.

The chain couples TRBV2 to TRBJ1-2, with D possibly being TRBD1 (5 bases). Trimming removed 6 bases at V and 4 bases at J, with 21 bases between. This CDR3 region has 16 residues. The germline V gene has CDR1 SNHLY and CDR2 FYNNEI. The CDR3 coding sequence is TGTGCCAGCAGCCCCCTCAAGGGGCAGGGTGGCTATGGCTACACCTTC. Its protein product is CASSPLKGQGGYGYTF.

The chain employs TRBV9 and TRBJ1-2, with D maybe TRBD1 (6 bases). This CDR3 is 15 amino acids long. V lost 4 bases and J 2 bases, leaving 15 bases between the germline ends. Germline V gene sequence: CDR1 SGDLS, CDR2 YYNGEE. The CDR3 DNA reads TGTGCCAGCAGCATATCACCGGGACAAAACTATGGCTACACCTTC. It yields the protein CASSISPGQNYGYTF.

This clone was found a few times. CDR3 amino acids: CASSLTSGDTQYF. The CDR3 DNA reads as TGTGCCAGCAGCTTAACTAGCGGGGATACGCAGTATTTT. This chain uses TRBV11-2 with TRBJ2-3, with TRBD2 matching over 9 bases. The germline V gene encodes CDR1 SGHAT and CDR2 FQNNGV. The CDR3 is 13 amino acids. The V and J ends lost 2 bases and 6 bases, in that order; junction bases with no gene match: 0.

The sample holds a few counts of this clone. The genes are TRBV7-8 and TRBJ2-2; the match to TRBD1 covers 8 bases. V gave up 6 bases and J gave up 4 bases; unmatched junction bases: 10. Germline CDR1 and CDR2: SGHVS and FQNEAQ. The CDR3 has 16 residues. The CDR3 region is CASRLNRGSSTGELFF. The DNA of the CDR3 is TGTGCCAGCAGGTTAAACAGGGGGTCAAGCACCGGGGAGCTGTTTTTT.

The J gene is TRBJ2-7, the V gene TRBV29-1; possible D gene TRBD2, 6 bases. Germline CDR1 reads SQVTM; CDR2 reads ANQGSEA. V was pared by 1 base and J by 7 bases, with 14 bases between. The CDR3 is 13 residues long. The CDR3 region is CSVEVGGSREQYF. The DNA for the CDR3 is TGCAGCGTTGAAGTCGGAGGGAGCCGTGAGCAGTACTTC.

The rearrangement links TRBV6-8 to TRBJ2-1; 12 bases align to TRBD2. This CDR3 has 21 amino acids. Trimming cost V 4 bases and J 0 bases; bases outside gene matches: 16. The germline CDR1 and CDR2 sequences are MNHGY and SAAAGT. CDR3 DNA sequence: TGTGCCAGCAGTTTTCCTCCCGAGGCTAGCGGGGGGGCGAGCTCCTACAATGAGCAGTTCTTC. This codes for CASSFPPEASGGASSYNEQFF.

This clone was seen only a few times. The chain couples TRBV29-1 to TRBJ2-1; D possibly corresponds to TRBD2 (5 bases). Looked up from germline, CDR1 is SQVTM and CDR2 is ANQGSEA. Trimming left V 3 bases short and J 0 bases short, with 9 bases between. This CDR3 is 14 amino acids long. Here the CDR3 DNA reads TGCAGCGTTGATCCGGGGAGCTCCTACAATGAGCAGTTCTTC. Its protein product is CSVDPGSSYNEQFF.

The chain recombines TRBV29-1 with TRBJ2-3, with TRBD2 identical over 8 bases. This CDR3 has 13 residues. With V trimmed by 7 bases and J by 5 bases, 8 bases remained unmatched. Germline V lookup: CDR1 SQVTM, CDR2 ANQGSEA. The CDR3 DNA reads TGCAGCGCCCTTAGTCGGGGGGGAGATACGCAGTATTTT. Translation gives CSALSRGGDTQYF.

The chain links TRBV15 to TRBJ1-2; maybe TRBD1 (5 bases). Germline CDR1 is LNHNV and CDR2 is YYDKDF (reference sequence). With 0 bases removed from V and 8 bases from J, the gap between germline ends came to 13 bases. The CDR3 sequence is 14 residues long. CDR3 DNA sequence: TGTGCCACCAGCAGAGATGTCAGGGACCTCGGCTACACCTTC. The encoded protein is CATSRDVRDLGYTF.

This chain connects TRBV7-9 to TRBJ1-1, with D possibly matching TRBD1 (5 bases). The CDR3 spans 11 residues. CDR1 and CDR2 (germline): SEHNR, FQNEAQ (reference sequence). Deletions cut 5 bases from V and 8 bases from J, with 9 bases between. For the CDR3, the DNA is TGTGCCAGCAGCGCAGGGATAGAAGCTTTCTTT. This sequence encodes CASSAGIEAFF. Full variable domain (missing parts from reference TRBV7-9 and TRBJ1-1): DTGVSQNPRHKITKRGQNVTFRCDPISEHNRLYWYRQTLGQGPEFLTYFQNEAQLEKSRLLSDRFSAERPKGSFSTLEIQRTEQGDSAMYLCASSAGIEAFFGQGTRLTVV.

This chain's CDR3 is CASSPVRGSSYNEQFF. As DNA, the CDR3 is TGCGCCAGCAGCCCCGTGCGGGGGAGCTCCTACAATGAGCAGTTCTTC. The chain is built from TRBV5-1 and TRBJ2-1; 7 bases agree with TRBD2. J lost 0 bases, V lost 4 bases, and 7 bases had no gene match. The CDR3 extends over 16 amino acids. The V gene's germline CDR1 is SGHRS and CDR2 YFSETQ.

This clone was recorded only once. V gene TRBV5-1 combines with J gene TRBJ1-2; TRBD1 matches at 10 bases. CDR1 and CDR2 from the germline V gene are SGHRS and YFSETQ. The CDR3 has 15 residues. J gave up 7 bases and V 4 bases, and 10 bases lay outside the gene matches. CDR3 nucleotide sequence: TGCGCCAGCAGCACCCCGGGACAGGGGATTAGTGGCTACACCTTC. Its protein is CASSTPGQGISGYTF.

The V call is TRBV4-3, the J call TRBJ2-1; the match to TRBD1 covers 7 bases. V shed 4 bases, J shed 4 bases, and the junction held 4 bases outside the gene matches. CDR3 length equals 14 residues. Germline V gene sequence: CDR1 LGHNA, CDR2 YSLEER. The CDR3 protein is CASSPGQKYNEQFF. The CDR3 DNA follows: TGCGCCAGCAGCCCGGGACAGAAATACAATGAGCAGTTCTTC.

The rearrangement links TRBV7-2 to TRBJ2-3, with TRBD2 matching over 11 bases. J lost 6 bases, V lost 1 base, and 9 bases had no gene match. This CDR3 region has 17 residues. CDR1 SGHTA and CDR2 FQGNSA come from the germline V gene. CDR3 bases: TGTGCCAGCAGCTTAGTGGGCCTAGCGGGGGGTTTGGATACGCAGTATTTT. This gives the protein CASSLVGLAGGLDTQYF.

The CDR3 DNA is TGTGCCACCAGCAGAGATCGGGATGGGGTGGAGACCCAGTACTTC. It specifies CATSRDRDGVETQYF. V is TRBV15 and J is TRBJ2-5; possibly TRBD2 for D (5 bases). With 0 bases removed from V and 5 bases from J, the gap between germline ends came to 13 bases. CDR3 size: 15 residues. The germline V gene has CDR1 LNHNV and CDR2 YYDKDF (reference sequence).

This sequence joins TRBV4-1 and TRBJ2-5, with D maybe TRBD2 (5 bases). The CDR3 extends over 18 amino acids. The germline gives CDR1 MGHRA, CDR2 YSYEKL. The ends were cut back, 2 bases at V and 5 bases at J, with 24 bases in the middle. The CDR3 DNA sequence: TGCGCCAGCAGCCAAAAAGCCCTCGGGGTGCTACGCGGGGAGACCCAGTACTTC. Protein: CASSQKALGVLRGETQYF.

The chain links TRBV12-1 to TRBJ2-3; TRBD2, the D gene given by the table, was not confirmed from the DNA. TRBV12-1 is listed as a pseudogene. The CDR3 totals 14 residues. In nucleotides, the CDR3 is TGTGCCAGCAGCCAGGAGGTTAGCACAGATACGCAGTATTTT. Its translation is CASSQEVSTDTQYF.